The rows below give T cell receptor beta chains drawn from one sample of a study of T cells in Graves' hyperthyroidism and ophthalmopathy. TCRdb re-derived calls from the multiplex PCR reads in MiXCR, one entry per CDR3 protein. The sample lists hundreds of thousands of distinct CDR3 sequences; under 15% were seen once. The specimen sequenced was blood. These receptors were obtained from a young woman with Graves' hyperthyroidism. Each CDR3 is given with its conserved first and last residue. A D gene is named only where the DNA matches it firmly. Rows give clone size only sometimes, using once, few, many, or a class for an expanded clone.

V	J	D	size	CDR3	DNA
TRBV29-1	TRBJ2-7	NA	many	CSVVTGPHEQYF	TGCAGCGTTGTGACAGGACCACACGAGCAGTACTTC
TRBV3-1	TRBJ2-7	NA	many	CASSPSEAGTYEQYF	TGTGCCAGCAGCCCCTCGGAGGCAGGTACCTACGAGCAGTACTTC
TRBV15	TRBJ1-4	NA	NA	CATSIGTDSERGKLFF	TGTGCCACCAGCATCGGGACGGACTCCGAACGGGGAAAACTGTTTTTT
TRBV20-1	TRBJ1-4	TRBD1	many	CSAPEDRGRFGEKLFF	TGCAGTGCGCCCGAGGACAGGGGGAGGTTTGGTGAAAAACTGTTTTTT
TRBV7-9	TRBJ2-2	NA	many	CASSLAGGWRPTGELFF	TGTGCCAGCAGCTTAGCGGGAGGATGGAGACCCACCGGGGAGCTGTTTTTT
TRBV28	TRBJ2-1	TRBD2	many	CASSSRLAGNNEQFF	TGTGCCAGCAGTTCTAGACTAGCGGGTAACAATGAGCAGTTCTTC
TRBV24-1	TRBJ2-2	NA	many	CATSDLKGGEGGTGELFF	TGTGCCACCAGTGATTTGAAGGGGGGAGAAGGGGGCACCGGGGAGCTGTTTTTT
TRBV2	TRBJ2-2	TRBD1	many	CASKGQGAGELFF	TGTGCCAGCAAAGGACAGGGGGCCGGGGAGCTGTTTTTT
TRBV3-1	TRBJ1-1	NA	many	CASSQDRGRTNTEAFF	TGTGCCAGCAGCCAAGATCGGGGAAGGACGAACACTGAAGCTTTCTTT
TRBV20-1	TRBJ1-1	NA	many	CSRDAGNTEAFF	TGCAGCCGCGACGCCGGGAACACTGAAGCTTTCTTT
TRBV28	TRBJ2-7	NA	many	CASSPGPGREQYF	TGTGCCAGCTCCCCGGGGCCAGGGAGGGAGCAGTACTTC
TRBV27	TRBJ1-5	NA	many	CASSPISNQPQHF	TGTGCCAGCAGTCCGATTAGCAATCAGCCCCAGCATTTT
TRBV3-1	TRBJ1-2	TRBD1	many	CASSQEGTGNGYTF	TGTGCCAGCAGCCAAGAAGGGACAGGGAATGGCTACACCTTC
TRBV4-3	TRBJ2-3	NA	NA	CASSQERGAFGVDTQYF	TGCGCCAGCAGCCAAGAACGGGGGGCGTTTGGGGTAGATACGCAGTATTTT
TRBV11-1	TRBJ1-1	TRBD1	few	CASRPRDRGGNTEAFF	TGTGCCAGCAGACCAAGGGACAGAGGGGGTAACACTGAAGCTTTCTTT
TRBV7-9	TRBJ1-5	NA	NA	CASSPPQYNQPQHF	TGTGCCAGCAGCCCACCCCAGTACAATCAGCCCCAGCATTTT
TRBV13	TRBJ1-2	NA	few	CASSPDQGYQGYTF	TGTGCCAGCAGCCCAGACCAGGGATATCAGGGCTACACCTTC
TRBV7-8	TRBJ1-1	NA	many	CASSPDSINLNTEAFF	TGTGCCAGCAGTCCCGACAGTATAAACTTGAACACTGAAGCTTTCTTT
TRBV4-1	TRBJ1-5	NA	many	CASSQEAPPNQPQHF	TGCGCCAGCAGCCAAGAGGCCCCCCCCAATCAGCCCCAGCATTTT
TRBV13	TRBJ1-2	NA	NA	CASSPSGDYYGYTF	TGTGCCAGCAGCCCCAGCGGGGATTACTATGGCTACACCTTC